Following are 22 T cell receptor beta chains from one sample sequenced in a study of breast tumors, draining lymph nodes, adjacent tissues. Samples came from axillary lymph nodes draining the breast cancer. MiXCR was run by TCRdb on the multiplex PCR reads, yielding one entry per CDR3 protein. The table records more than 100,000 distinct CDR3 sequences, about a fifth of them present only once. Sequenced input: axillary lymph node tissue. The receptors come from a female donor with breast cancer. Some clones in this sample may be carry-over from other donors' samples.

This clonotype was seen many times. The CDR3 region is CSVGTSGTPDTQYF. The CDR3 nucleotides are TGCAGCGTGGGGACTAGCGGGACGCCAGATACGCAGTATTTT. This chain links TRBV29-1 with TRBJ2-3; TRBD2 agrees at 13 bases. The germline gives CDR1 SQVTM, CDR2 ANQGSEA. The V and J ends lost 6 bases and 4 bases, in that order; junction bases with no gene match: 4. The CDR3 has 14 residues.

This clonotype was seen repeatedly, ten times or more. V is TRBV6-1 and J is TRBJ2-1; TRBD2 aligns across 13 bases. The CDR3 extends over 15 amino acids. In germline, CDR1 is MNHNS, CDR2 SASEGT. With V trimmed by 8 bases and J by 6 bases, 7 bases remained unmatched. This CDR3 reads CASYTSGRASNEQFF. For the CDR3, the DNA is TGTGCCAGCTACACTAGCGGGAGGGCCTCCAATGAGCAGTTCTTC.

Ten or more counts support this clonotype. The genes are TRBV9 and TRBJ2-3; maybe TRBD1 (5 bases). Germline lookup yields CDR1 SGDLS and CDR2 YYNGEE. The V and J ends lost 1 base and 4 bases respectively, with 10 bases between them. There are 14 residues in the CDR3. For the CDR3, the DNA is TGTGCCAGCAGCGTATCCCAGGGTCCAGATACGCAGTATTTT. It encodes CASSVSQGPDTQYF.

This clonotype has ten or more counts. The chain has TRBV11-3 and TRBJ2-1, with 15 bases lining up with TRBD2. Germline V gives CDR1 SGHNT, CDR2 YENEEA. The CDR3 is 17 amino acids. V lost 0 bases to trimming and J lost 9 bases; unmatched junction nucleotides: 6. The CDR3 is CASSLDFGTSGRSEQFF. Written as DNA, the CDR3 is TGTGCCAGCAGCTTAGATTTTGGGACTAGCGGGAGGAGTGAGCAGTTCTTC. Full variable domain (rest looked up from reference TRBV11-3 and TRBJ2-1): EAGVVQSPRYKIIEKKQPVAFWCNPISGHNTLYWYLQNLGQGPELLIRYENEEAVDDSQLPKDRFSAERLKGVDSTLKIQPAELGDSAVYLCASSLDFGTSGRSEQFFGPGTRLTVL.

With respect to this clonotype: Since the CDR3 does not end with the conserved phenylalanine or tryptophan, this likely comes from a read error. The chain carries TRBV20-1 and TRBJ2-5; D ambiguous. Per germline, CDR1 DFQATT and CDR2 SNEGSKA (reference sequence). With 3 bases removed from V and 5 bases from J, the gap between germline ends came to 10 bases. The CDR3 extends over 12 amino acids. CDR3 protein: CSASRTQETQYL. The CDR3 coding sequence is TGCAGTGCTAGCCGGACCCAGGAGACCCAGTACCTC.

The sample holds a few counts of this clonotype. V is TRBV28 and J is TRBJ1-2, with TRBD1 as a possible D gene (6 bases). V was pared by 8 bases and J by 2 bases, with 18 bases between. The CDR3 has 15 residues. Germline V lookup: CDR1 MDHEN, CDR2 SYDVKM. This CDR3 reads CASGQSTRGNYGYTF. CDR3 sequence (DNA): TGTGCCAGCGGACAGTCGACCCGGGGGAACTATGGCTACACCTTC.

This clonotype was recorded many times. V usage is TRBV3-1 and J usage is TRBJ2-3; D might be TRBD2 (5 bases). V lost 0 bases to trimming and J lost 1 base, with 8 bases between them. Per the germline V gene, CDR1 is LGHDT and CDR2 is YNNKEL (reference sequence). This CDR3 is built from 15 residues. This chain's CDR3 is CASSQDRSGTDTQYF. The CDR3 DNA follows: TGTGCCAGCAGCCAAGACCGTAGCGGCACAGATACGCAGTATTTT.

This clonotype has at least ten counts. The V and J genes are TRBV12-5 and TRBJ2-7, with a possible D match to TRBD2 (6 bases). Trimming took off 3 bases at V and 6 bases at J, with 9 bases between the two ends. The CDR3 runs to 12 residues. Germline V lookup: CDR1 LGHNT, CDR2 FRNRAP. The CDR3 DNA is TGTGCTAGTGGTTTCGGGCGGGGCGAGCAGTACTTC. Amino acids: CASGFGRGEQYF. Together with reference TRBV12-5 and TRBJ2-7, the CDR3 gives the full variable domain: DARVTQTPRHKVTEMGQEVTMRCQPILGHNTVFWYRQTMMQGLELLAYFRNRAPLDDSGMPKDRFSAEMPDATLATLKIQPSEPRDSAVYFCASGFGRGEQYFGPGTRLTVT.

This clonotype was seen at least ten times. The chain carries TRBV2 and TRBJ1-3, with unresolved D. The V gene's germline CDR1 is SNHLY and CDR2 FYNNEI. The CDR3 has 16 amino acids. Trimming removed 0 bases from V and 0 bases from J, with 9 bases in between. DNA of the CDR3: TGTGCCAGCAGTGAAGCGTTAAGCAGCTCTGGAAACACCATATATTTT. Translation: CASSEALSSSGNTIYF.

On this clonotype: One base away lies a much larger clone, so this may be a sequencing read error. The CDR3 spells CATSGRGYEQYF. The CDR3 nucleotides are TGTGCCACCAGTGGTCGGGGCTACGAGCAGTACTTC. The chain uses TRBV24-1 and TRBJ2-7; D is perhaps TRBD2 (5 bases). V was cut by 5 bases and J by 3 bases, with 7 bases left in between. Germline V CDR1 and CDR2: KGHDR, SFDVKD. The CDR3 is made up of 12 amino acids.

In the case of this clonotype: One junction end disagrees with the germline gene, perhaps due to a read error. The V call is TRBV24-1, the J call TRBJ2-1; D might be TRBD1 (6 bases). The CDR3 spans 19 residues. The germline CDR1 and CDR2 sequences are KGHDR and SFDVKD. In nucleotides, the CDR3 is TGCGCCACCAGTGATTTTAAGGGGGAATCGGGGAGCTCCTACAATGAGCAGATCTTC. It translates to CATSDFKGESGSSYNEQIF.

This clonotype was seen many times. The V gene is TRBV18, the J gene TRBJ2-7, with D possibly matching TRBD1 (5 bases). Germline CDR1 is KGHSH and CDR2 is LQKENI. The CDR3 runs to 13 residues. V was shortened by 6 bases and J by 5 bases, with 14 bases between the two germline ends. CDR3 bases: TGTGCCAGCTCTTTTCAGGGCGGTAACGAGCAGTACTTC. This sequence encodes CASSFQGGNEQYF.

This clonotype showed up many times. The chain recombines TRBV3-1 with TRBJ1-2, with 7 bases aligning to TRBD1. Looked up from germline, CDR1 is LGHDT and CDR2 is YNNKEL (reference sequence). Trimming removed 3 bases from V and 3 bases from J; junction bases left unmatched: 10. The CDR3 is 16 amino acids. The CDR3 DNA reads as TGTGCCAGCAGCCAGGACGCGCAGGGGGTTTACTATGGCTACACCTTC. It translates to CASSQDAQGVYYGYTF.

This clonotype was picked up many times. The rearrangement joins TRBV29-1 to TRBJ2-2; perhaps TRBD2 as D (5 bases). Between the trimmed V and J ends, which lost 5 bases and 6 bases, there was a span of 10 bases. CDR3 size: 12 residues. Germline loops: CDR1 SQVTM, CDR2 ANQGSEA. The CDR3 spells CSVRTGPGELFF. DNA for the CDR3: TGCAGCGTTCGGACTGGCCCCGGGGAGCTGTTTTTT.

This clonotype was detected many times. V is TRBV7-9 and J is TRBJ1-4, with 9 bases that match TRBD1. The CDR3 is 14 amino acids. J was trimmed by 7 bases and V by 4 bases; bases with no gene match: 4. Germline V gene sequence: CDR1 SEHNR, CDR2 FQNEAQ (reference sequence). The CDR3 coding sequence is TGTGCCAGCAGCTCGGACAGGGGTGCTGAAAAACTGTTTTTT. Translated, it gives CASSSDRGAEKLFF.

This clonotype came up many times. This chain uses TRBV19 with TRBJ2-1, with TRBD2 matching over 8 bases. Trimming removed 3 bases from V and 7 bases from J; junction bases left unmatched: 8. CDR3 length: 15 residues. In germline, CDR1 is LNHDA, CDR2 SQIVND (reference sequence). CDR3 sequence: CASSIGAGVYNEQFF. DNA of the CDR3: TGTGCCAGTAGTATTGGAGCGGGGGTCTATAATGAGCAGTTCTTC.

This clonotype was counted at least ten times. The V call is TRBV4-3, the J call TRBJ2-1; the D gene is possibly TRBD2 (5 bases). CDR3 length: 20 amino acids. V gave up 0 bases and J gave up 5 bases, with 26 bases separating them. CDR1 is LGHNA, CDR2 YSLEER, per germline. In DNA form, the CDR3 reads TGCGCCAGCAGCCAAGAAGGAGGCCTATGGACCCGGCGTGAGAACAATGAGCAGTTCTTC. This encodes CASSQEGGLWTRRENNEQFF.

Ten or more counts support this clonotype. V and J are TRBV5-1 and TRBJ2-2; 8 bases match TRBD2. V gave up 4 bases and J gave up 4 bases; unmatched junction bases: 9. Germline CDR1 reads SGHRS; CDR2 reads YFSETQ. The CDR3 runs to 16 residues. The CDR3 DNA follows: TGCGCCAGCAGCGTCTCCGGGACTAGGGTCACCGGGGAGCTGTTTTTT. Protein product: CASSVSGTRVTGELFF.

This clonotype was counted ten times or more. This chain links TRBV7-2 with TRBJ2-5; D gene unclear. The V end was cut by 5 bases, the J end by 5 bases, with 15 bases between. From germline, CDR1 is SGHTA and CDR2 FQGNSA. The length of the CDR3 is 14 residues. DNA of the CDR3: TGTGCCAGCAGCCCGTACCGGGCCTCGGAGACCCAGTACTTC. As protein: CASSPYRASETQYF. Supplemented by reference TRBV7-2 and TRBJ2-5, the full variable domain reads GAGVSQSPSNKVTEKGKDVELRCDPISGHTALYWYRQSLGQGLEFLIYFQGNSAPDKSGLPSDRFSAERTGGSVSTLTIQRTQQEDSAVYLCASSPYRASETQYFGPGTRLLVL.

There are a few counts of this clonotype. V usage is TRBV28 and J usage is TRBJ2-1, with TRBD2 matching over 8 bases. The junction had 8 bases not matched to a gene; V was cut back by 2 bases and J by 2 bases. This CDR3 is 17 amino acids long. The germline gives CDR1 MDHEN, CDR2 SYDVKM. The CDR3 DNA sequence: TGTGCCAGCAGTTTAGAGGGAGCGGGAGTGGCCTACAATGAGCAGTTCTTC. Its protein is CASSLEGAGVAYNEQFF.

Notes on this clonotype: A clone one base away is much larger, so this may be a read error. The rearrangement links TRBV30 to TRBJ1-6, with a possible D match to TRBD1 (5 bases). Looked up from germline, CDR1 is GTSNPN and CDR2 is SVGIG (reference sequence). The CDR3 has 14 amino acids. CDR3 sequence: CARSVGGVGSPLHF. CDR3 DNA sequence: TGTGCCCGGAGTGTAGGAGGGGTTGGGTCACCCCTCCACTTT. Drawing the rest from reference TRBV30 and TRBJ1-6, the complete variable domain is SQTIHQWPATLVQPVGSPLSLECTVEGTSNPNLYWYRQAAGRGLQLLFYSVGIGQISSEVPQNLSASRPQDRQFILSSKKLLLSDSGFYLCARSVGGVGSPLHFGNGTRLTVT.

This clonotype was found a few times. The rearrangement links TRBV28 to TRBJ1-5, with a tentative D call TRBD1 (5 bases). The CDR3 has 15 residues. The V end was cut by 6 bases, the J end by 4 bases, with 16 bases between. Germline assignment: CDR1 MDHEN and CDR2 SYDVKM. CDR3 region: CASRPRVVGNQPQHF. The CDR3 nucleotides read TGTGCCAGCAGACCCAGGGTGGTCGGGAATCAGCCCCAGCATTTT.